This TCR beta chain was found in a study of blood T cell repertoires in COVID-19. Sequenced by immunoSEQ multiplex PCR; TCRdb stores in-frame clones only, minus some. The table has 250,000 to 400,000 clones, roughly 85% seen once; the top ten hold about 1.9%. The TCR sequence derives from a young woman who had been exposed to COVID-19. Sequencing was done on a sample of PBMCs or T cells enriched from blood (not recorded which).

CDR3 in amino acids: CASSFSGGQGVVSEQYF. CDR3 DNA: TGTGCCAGCAGTTTTTCGGGGGGACAGGGGGTAGTTAGTGAGCAGTACTTC. The V and J genes are TRBV27 and TRBJ2-7; TRBD1 agrees at 11 bases. Germline V gene lookup returns CDR1 MNHEY and CDR2 SMNVEV (reference sequence). With 3 bases clipped from V and 7 bases from J, the junction kept 14 bases outside the gene matches. The CDR3 runs to 17 residues.